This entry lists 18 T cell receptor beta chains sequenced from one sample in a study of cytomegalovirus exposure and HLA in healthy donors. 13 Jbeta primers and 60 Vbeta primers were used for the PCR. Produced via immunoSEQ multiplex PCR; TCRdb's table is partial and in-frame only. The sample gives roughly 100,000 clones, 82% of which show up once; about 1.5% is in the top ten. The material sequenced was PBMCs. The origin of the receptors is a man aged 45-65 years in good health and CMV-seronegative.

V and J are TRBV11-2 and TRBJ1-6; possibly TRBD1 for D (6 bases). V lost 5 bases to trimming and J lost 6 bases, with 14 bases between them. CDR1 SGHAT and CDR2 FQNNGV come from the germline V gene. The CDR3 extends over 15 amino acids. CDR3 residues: CASSRLTGFNSPLHF. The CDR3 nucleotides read TGTGCCAGCAGCCGACTGACAGGATTTAATTCACCCCTCCACTTT.

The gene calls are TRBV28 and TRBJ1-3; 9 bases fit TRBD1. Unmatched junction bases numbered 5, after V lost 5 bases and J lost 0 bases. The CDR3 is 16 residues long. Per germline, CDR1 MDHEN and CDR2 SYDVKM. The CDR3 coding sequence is TGTGCCAGCAGTCCCGGGACAGGGATCTCTGGAAACACCATATATTTT. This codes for CASSPGTGISGNTIYF.

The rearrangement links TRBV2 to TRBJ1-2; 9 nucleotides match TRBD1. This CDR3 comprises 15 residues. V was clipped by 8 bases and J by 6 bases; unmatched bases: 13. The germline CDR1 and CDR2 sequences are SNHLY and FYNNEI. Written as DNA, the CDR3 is TGTGCCAGCTGGGACAGGGCGGGCGGAAGGGATGGCTACACCTTC. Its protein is CASWDRAGGRDGYTF.

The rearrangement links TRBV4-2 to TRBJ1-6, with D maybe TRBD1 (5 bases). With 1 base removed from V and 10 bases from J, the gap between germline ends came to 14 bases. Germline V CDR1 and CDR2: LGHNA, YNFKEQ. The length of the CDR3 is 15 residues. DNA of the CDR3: TGTGCCAGCAGCCAAGCGGGGGATAGGACCTCACCCCTCCACTTT. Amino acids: CASSQAGDRTSPLHF.

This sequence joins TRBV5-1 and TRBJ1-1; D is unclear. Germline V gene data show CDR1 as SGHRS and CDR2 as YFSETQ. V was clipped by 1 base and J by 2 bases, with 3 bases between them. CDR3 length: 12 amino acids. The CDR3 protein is CASSLPNTEAFF. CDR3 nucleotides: TGCGCCAGCAGCTTGCCAAACACTGAAGCTTTCTTT. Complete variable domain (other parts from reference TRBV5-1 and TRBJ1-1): KAGVTQTPRYLIKTRGQQVTLSCSPISGHRSVSWYQQTPGQGLQFLFEYFSETQRNKGNFPGRFSGRQFSNSRSEMNVSTLELGDSALYLCASSLPNTEAFFGQGTRLTVV.

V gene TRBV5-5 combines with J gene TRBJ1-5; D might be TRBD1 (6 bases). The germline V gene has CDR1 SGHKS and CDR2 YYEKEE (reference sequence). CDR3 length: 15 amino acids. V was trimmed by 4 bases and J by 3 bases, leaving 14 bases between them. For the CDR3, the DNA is TGTGCCAGCAGCCCGTGGGGACAAACCAATCAGCCCCAGCATTTT. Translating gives CASSPWGQTNQPQHF.

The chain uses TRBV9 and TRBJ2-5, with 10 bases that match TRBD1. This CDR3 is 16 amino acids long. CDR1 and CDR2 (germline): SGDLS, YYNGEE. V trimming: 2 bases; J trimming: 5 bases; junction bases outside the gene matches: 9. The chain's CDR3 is CASSVGTGTGVETQYF. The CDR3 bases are TGTGCCAGCAGCGTTGGTACCGGGACAGGGGTCGAGACCCAGTACTTC. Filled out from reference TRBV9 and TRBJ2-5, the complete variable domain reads DSGVTQTPKHLITATGQRVTLRCSPRSGDLSVYWYQQSLDQGLQFLIQYYNGEERAKGNILERFSAQQFPDLHSELNLSSLELGDSALYFCASSVGTGTGVETQYFGPGTRLLVL.

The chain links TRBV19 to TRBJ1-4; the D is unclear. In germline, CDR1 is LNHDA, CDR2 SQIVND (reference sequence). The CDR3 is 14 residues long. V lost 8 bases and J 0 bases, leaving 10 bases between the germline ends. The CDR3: CASSQEATNEKLFF. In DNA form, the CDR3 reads TGTGCCAGTTCCCAGGAGGCAACTAATGAAAAACTGTTTTTT.

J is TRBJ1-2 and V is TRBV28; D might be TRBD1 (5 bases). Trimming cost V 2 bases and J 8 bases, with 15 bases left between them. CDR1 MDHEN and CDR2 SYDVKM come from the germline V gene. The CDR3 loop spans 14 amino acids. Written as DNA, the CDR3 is TGTGCCAGCAGTTTACTAGGACACTTAAGGGGCTACACCTTC. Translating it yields CASSLLGHLRGYTF.

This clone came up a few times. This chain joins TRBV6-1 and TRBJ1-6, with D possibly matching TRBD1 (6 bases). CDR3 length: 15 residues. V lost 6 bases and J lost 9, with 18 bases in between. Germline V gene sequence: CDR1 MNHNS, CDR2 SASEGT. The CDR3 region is CASRGPTEQGSPLHF. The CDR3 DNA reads TGTGCCAGCAGGGGACCCACGGAACAGGGTTCACCCCTCCACTTT.

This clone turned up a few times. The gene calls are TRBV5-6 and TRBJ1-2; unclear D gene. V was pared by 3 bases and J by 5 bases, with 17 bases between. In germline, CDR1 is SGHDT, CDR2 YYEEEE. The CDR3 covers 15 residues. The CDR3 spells CASSYVDLRFYGYTF. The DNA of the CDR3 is TGTGCCAGCAGCTATGTCGACTTGAGGTTTTATGGCTACACCTTC.

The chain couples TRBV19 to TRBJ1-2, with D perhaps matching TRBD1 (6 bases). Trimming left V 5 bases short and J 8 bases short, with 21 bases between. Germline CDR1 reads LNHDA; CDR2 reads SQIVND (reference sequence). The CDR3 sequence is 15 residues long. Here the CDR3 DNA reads TGTGCCAGTAGTCCTCCCCTCGACTACAGGGACGGCTACACCTTC. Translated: CASSPPLDYRDGYTF. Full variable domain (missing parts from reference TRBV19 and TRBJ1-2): DGGITQSPKYLFRKEGQNVTLSCEQNLNHDAMYWYRQDPGQGLRLIYYSQIVNDFQKGDIAEGYSVSREKKESFPLTVTSAQKNPTAFYLCASSPPLDYRDGYTFGSGTRLTVV.

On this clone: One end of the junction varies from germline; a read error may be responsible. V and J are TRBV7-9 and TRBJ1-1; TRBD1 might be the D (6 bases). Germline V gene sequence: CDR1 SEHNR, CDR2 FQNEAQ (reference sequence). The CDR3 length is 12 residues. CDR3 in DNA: TGTTCCAGCAGCTCCAGGGGCACTGAAGCTTTCTTT. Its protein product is CSSSSRGTEAFF.

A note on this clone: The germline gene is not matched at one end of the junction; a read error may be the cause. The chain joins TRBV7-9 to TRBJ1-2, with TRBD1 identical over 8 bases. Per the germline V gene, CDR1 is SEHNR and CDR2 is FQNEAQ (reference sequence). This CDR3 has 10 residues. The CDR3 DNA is TGTGCCAGCAGCGGAGGACAGGGAGACTTC. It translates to CASSGGQGDF.

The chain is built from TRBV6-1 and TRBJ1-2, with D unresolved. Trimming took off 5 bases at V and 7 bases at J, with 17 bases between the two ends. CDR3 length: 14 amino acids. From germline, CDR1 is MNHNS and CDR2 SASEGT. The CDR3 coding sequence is TGTGCCAGCAGTTCTGAGAGAGGGTTTCGTGGCTACACCTTC. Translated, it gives CASSSERGFRGYTF.

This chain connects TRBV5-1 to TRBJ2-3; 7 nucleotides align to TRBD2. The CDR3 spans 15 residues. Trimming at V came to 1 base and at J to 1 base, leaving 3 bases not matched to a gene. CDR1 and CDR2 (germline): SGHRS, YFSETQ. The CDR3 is CASSLPSGGTDTQYF. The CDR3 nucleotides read TGCGCCAGCAGCTTGCCCAGCGGGGGCACAGATACGCAGTATTTT.

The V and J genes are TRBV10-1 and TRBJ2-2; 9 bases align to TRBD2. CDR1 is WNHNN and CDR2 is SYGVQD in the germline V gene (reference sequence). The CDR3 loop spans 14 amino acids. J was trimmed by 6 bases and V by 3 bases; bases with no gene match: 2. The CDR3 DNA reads TGCGCCAGCAGTGACGGCGGGGGGGCCGGGGAGCTGTTTTTT. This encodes CASSDGGGAGELFF.

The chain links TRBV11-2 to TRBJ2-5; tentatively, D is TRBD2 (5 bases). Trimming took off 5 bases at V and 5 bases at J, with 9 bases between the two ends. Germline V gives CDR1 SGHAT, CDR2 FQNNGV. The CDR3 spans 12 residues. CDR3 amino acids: CASSPGFETQYF. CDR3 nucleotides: TGTGCCAGCAGCCCGGGGTTCGAGACCCAGTACTTC.